This T cell receptor beta chain was sequenced for a study of T cells in Graves' hyperthyroidism and ophthalmopathy. Template material for amplifying TCR beta CDR3 regions consisted of RNA transcripts. First-round RT-PCR targeting the TCR CDR3 was performed with the HTBI primer set. A single record per CDR3 protein comes from TCRdb applying MiXCR to the multiplex PCR reads. The table includes roughly 500,000 distinct CDR3 sequences, around 22% detected once. This clonotype was recorded at least ten times. V was shortened by 4 bases and J by 4 bases, with 13 bases between the two germline ends. This CDR3 has 14 amino acids. Germline V gives CDR1 MNHEY, CDR2 SVGAGI.

This TCR was sampled from a woman aged 30 to 39 with Graves' ophthalmopathy. The genes are TRBV6-5 and TRBJ1-2, with no clear D. The sequenced sample consisted of blood. The CDR3 coding sequence is TGTGCCAGCAGTTCTAGTAGCGACCGCTATGGCTACACCTTC. This encodes CASSSSSDRYGYTF.